This T cell receptor beta chain was recovered during a study of blood T cell repertoires in COVID-19. Overall study: Samples taken during acute and convalescent COVID-19 were collected in the United States, Italy and Spain. T cells, B-cell-depleted T cells, or PBMCs provided the cDNA or gDNA that served as material.

Seattle patients were enrolled while actively infected and followed longitudinally. In the source study's methods: Reference gene primer amplification in the assay estimated nucleated cell counts. Generated by immunoSEQ multiplex PCR, the TCRdb table keeps only in-frame clones and is missing some. The V and J calls and clone size come from that table; D and trimming were worked out from the DNA. The data show about 150,000 clones, roughly 84% seen once. Germline CDR1 SNHLY, CDR2 FYNNEI. V trimming: 2 bases; J trimming: 7 bases; junction bases outside the gene matches: 8. This CDR3 contains 15 residues.

This receptor was identified in a young man with COVID-19, enrolled during active disease. J is TRBJ2-1 and V is TRBV2; 7 bases line up with TRBD2. Input material: peripheral blood. The CDR3 DNA follows: TGTGCCAGCAGTGAAAGGAGGCGGGAGCCAAATGAGCAGTTCTTC. It specifies CASSERRREPNEQFF.